This TCR beta chain was documented in a study of Ad26.COV2.S vaccination and SARS-CoV-2 variants. The ends were cut back, 6 bases at V and 6 bases at J, with 17 bases in the middle. CDR3 length: 15 amino acids. Germline V gives CDR1 MNHEY, CDR2 SMNVEV (reference sequence). Treatment noted: roughly 19 received Ad26.COV2.S at low or high dose, single or two shots; 5 received placebo; per-sample allocation not given. The samples were gathered on day 63 after the first injection of vaccine or placebo. Produced via immunoSEQ multiplex PCR; TCRdb's table is partial and in-frame only. The sample lists about 470,000 clones, roughly 91% occurring once.

The origin of this receptor is a person between 18 and 60 years old who received the Ad26.COV2.S COVID-19 vaccine or a placebo. The genes are TRBV27 and TRBJ2-2; weak D call: TRBD2 (5 bases). The specimen was peripheral blood, collected in a trial of Ad26.COV2.S vaccine versus placebo. In DNA form, the CDR3 reads TGTGCCAGCAGCCGGGGATCTTTAGTGGCCGGGGAGCTGTTTTTT. Amino acid sequence: CASSRGSLVAGELFF.